The present T cell receptor (beta chain) was sequenced within a study of blood T cell repertoires in COVID-19. Whole-study context: Material from acute and convalescent COVID-19 was sourced from the United States, Italy and Spain. From T cells, B-cell-depleted T cells, or PBMCs came the material, which was cDNA or gDNA.

How the authors handled the data: Nucleated cell counts were estimated from reference gene primer amplification. Sequencing used immunoSEQ multiplex PCR; TCRdb keeps in-frame clones, though not all of them. V and J calls and clone size are those listed in that table; D and trimming were worked out from the DNA. The sample contains about 220,000 clones, 80% of which appear only once. This clone was counted once. CDR3 length equals 16 residues. CDR1 SGHAT and CDR2 FQNNGV come from the germline V gene. J gave up 4 bases and V 5 bases, and 12 bases lay outside the gene matches. This chain connects TRBV11-2 to TRBJ2-5; the match to TRBD2 covers 8 bases. Sequences were obtained from peripheral blood. The sequence was obtained from a human donor in a cohort sampled during active COVID-19. Written as DNA, the CDR3 is TGTGCCAGCAGCCCAGGGGCAGCGGGAGTACGAGAGACCCAGTACTTC. Translated, it gives CASSPGAAGVRETQYF.